The source of this T cell receptor beta chain is a study of CD8 T cells in Susac syndrome (dated by TCRdb to the late 2010s). With respect to the entire study: Whether CD8+ T cell activation and differentiation in Susac syndrome was antigen driven was tested using repertoire sequencing. Clonality of the CD8+ T cell repertoire was compared between about a dozen healthy donors, approximately 14 Susac syndrome patients and 15 or so multiple sclerosis patients.

What the study reported, not specific to this receptor: The number of individuals in the TCR sequencing and HLA analysis was acknowledged as relatively small.

High-throughput TCR beta sequencing profiled peripheral blood CD8+ and CD4+ T cells from healthy donors, Susac syndrome patients and multiple sclerosis patients. The multiple sclerosis controls were treatment-naive patients whose relapsing-remitting disease, either stable or active, fulfilled the revised McDonald criteria. Bulk CD8+ and CD4+ T cells were purified magnetically by negative isolation, whereas CD8+ TEMRA cells were enriched by FACS. Blood was drawn into EDTA tubes, processed within 24 hours, and PBMCs were isolated by density gradient centrifugation. PBMCs intended for TCR sequencing were cryopreserved in liquid nitrogen and were subsequently thawed in a 37 degrees C water bath. The sorted or isolated CD4+, CD8+ and CD8+ TEMRA cells reached a purity of at least 90%. A note on this clonotype: No cognate antigen has been identified for it. No much larger clone exists at a distance of one base, and base qualities are not known.

RNA was extracted with the RNeasy kit and roughly 0.45 to 1 ug was reverse transcribed using random hexamers. The immunoSEQ multiplex PCR assay, which covers 54 Vbeta and 13 Jbeta segments, was used to amplify TCR beta CDR3 regions. Bias from PCR amplification was corrected by using a synthetic template baseline for primer optimization and for computational correction. Under the source paper's analysis protocol: Reads were assigned to V, D and J genes according to IMGT and analyzed in immunoSEQ Analyzer, with only productive sequences retained. Clonality was calculated as one minus the Shannon entropy normalized by log2 of the number of productive unique sequences. Public and private clones were assessed among the 100 most prevalent clones of each patient and control. Clones were defined as Susac-specific if absent from the healthy and MS cohorts, from approximately 1,100 published viral clones and from other ImmuneACCESS disease sequences. The raw public reads went through TCRdb reprocessing: fastp at Q25, MiXCR clone calling, in-frame beta chains kept. Every distinct CDR3 protein forms one entry, paired with its most common genes and DNA. TCRdb assigned the V and J calls; the authors' analysis was not used. The sample contains just over 150,000 distinct CDR3 sequences, approximately 94% of them found a single time. Around 0.21% of the sample goes to the ten largest clones.

Sequenced sample: CD8+ T cells from PBMCs. This sequence was found in a human donor with multiple sclerosis.

The CDR3 region reads CASSLGSFNTEAFF. The sequence in DNA is TGTGCCAGCAGTTTAGGCTCCTTTAACACTGAAGCTTTCTTT. The rearrangement combines TRBV27 with TRBJ1-1, with no reliable assignment of the D segment. Per the germline V gene (reference sequence), MNHEY is the CDR1 and SMNVEV is the CDR2. V and J lose 2 bases and 2 bases, and a span of 9 bases separates them. From its cysteine to its phenylalanine, the CDR3 spans 14 amino acids. This entry keeps only the CDR3 DNA: 42 bases, framed from base 1.